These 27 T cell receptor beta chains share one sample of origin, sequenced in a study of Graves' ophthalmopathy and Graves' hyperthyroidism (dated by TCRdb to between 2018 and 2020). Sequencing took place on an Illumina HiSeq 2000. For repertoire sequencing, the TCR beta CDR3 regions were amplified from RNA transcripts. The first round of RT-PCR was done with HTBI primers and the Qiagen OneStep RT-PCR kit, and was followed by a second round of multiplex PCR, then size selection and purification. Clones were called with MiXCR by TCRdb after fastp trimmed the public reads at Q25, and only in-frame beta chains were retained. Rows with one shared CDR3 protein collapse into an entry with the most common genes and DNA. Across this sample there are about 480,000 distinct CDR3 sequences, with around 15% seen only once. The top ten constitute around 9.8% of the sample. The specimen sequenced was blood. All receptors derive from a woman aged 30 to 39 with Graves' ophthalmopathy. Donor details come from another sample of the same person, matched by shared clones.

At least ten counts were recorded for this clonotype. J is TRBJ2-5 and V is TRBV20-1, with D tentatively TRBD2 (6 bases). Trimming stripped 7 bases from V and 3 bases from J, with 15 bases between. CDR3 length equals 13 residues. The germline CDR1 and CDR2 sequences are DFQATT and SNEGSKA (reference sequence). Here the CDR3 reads CSVVLSGEETQYF. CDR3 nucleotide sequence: TGCAGTGTCGTCCTATCGGGGGAAGAGACCCAGTACTTC.

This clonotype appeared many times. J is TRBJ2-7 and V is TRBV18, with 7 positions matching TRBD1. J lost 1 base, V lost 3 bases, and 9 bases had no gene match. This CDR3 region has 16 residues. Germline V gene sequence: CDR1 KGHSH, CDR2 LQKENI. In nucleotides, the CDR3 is TGTGCCAGCTCACCGCTCCATCGACAGGGTTCCTACGAGCAGTACTTC. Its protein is CASSPLHRQGSYEQYF.

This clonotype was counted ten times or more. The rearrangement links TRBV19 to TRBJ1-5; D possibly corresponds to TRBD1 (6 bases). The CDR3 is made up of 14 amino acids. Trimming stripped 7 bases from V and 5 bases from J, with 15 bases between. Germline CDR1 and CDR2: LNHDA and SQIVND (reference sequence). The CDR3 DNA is TGTGCCAGTACCCCCATGGGGGCATATCAGCCCCAGCATTTT. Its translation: CASTPMGAYQPQHF. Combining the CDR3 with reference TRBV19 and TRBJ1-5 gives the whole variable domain DGGITQSPKYLFRKEGQNVTLSCEQNLNHDAMYWYRQDPGQGLRLIYYSQIVNDFQKGDIAEGYSVSREKKESFPLTVTSAQKNPTAFYLCASTPMGAYQPQHFGDGTRLSIL.

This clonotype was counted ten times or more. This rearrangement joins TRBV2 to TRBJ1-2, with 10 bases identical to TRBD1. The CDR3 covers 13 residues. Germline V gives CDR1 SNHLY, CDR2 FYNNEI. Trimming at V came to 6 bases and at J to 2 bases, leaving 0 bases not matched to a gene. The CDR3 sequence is CASRGQGNYGYTF. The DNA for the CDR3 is TGTGCCAGCAGGGGACAGGGGAACTATGGCTACACCTTC.

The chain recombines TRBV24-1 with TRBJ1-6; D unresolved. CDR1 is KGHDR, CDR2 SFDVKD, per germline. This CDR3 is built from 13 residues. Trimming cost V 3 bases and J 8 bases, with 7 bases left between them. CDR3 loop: CATSDAPDSPLHF. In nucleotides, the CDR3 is TGTGCCACCAGTGATGCCCCGGATTCACCCCTCCACTTT.

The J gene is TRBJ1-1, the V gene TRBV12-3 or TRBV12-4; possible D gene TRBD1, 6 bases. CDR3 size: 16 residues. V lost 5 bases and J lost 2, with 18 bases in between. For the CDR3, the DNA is TGTGCCAGCAGTCTCCGGGGGACACCCAGAAACACTGAAGCTTTCTTT. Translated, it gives CASSLRGTPRNTEAFF.

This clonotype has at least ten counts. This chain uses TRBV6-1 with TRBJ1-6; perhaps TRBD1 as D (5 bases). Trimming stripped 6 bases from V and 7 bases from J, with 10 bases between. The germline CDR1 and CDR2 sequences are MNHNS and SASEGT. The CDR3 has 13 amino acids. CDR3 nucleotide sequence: TGTGCCAGCAGGGACATCACCAATTCACCCCTCCACTTT. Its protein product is CASRDITNSPLHF.

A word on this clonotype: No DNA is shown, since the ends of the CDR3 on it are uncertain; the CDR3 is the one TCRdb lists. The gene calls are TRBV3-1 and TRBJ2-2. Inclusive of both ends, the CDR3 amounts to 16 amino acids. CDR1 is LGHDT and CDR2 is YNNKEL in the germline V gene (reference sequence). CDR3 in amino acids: CASSHLSNFGAGELFF.

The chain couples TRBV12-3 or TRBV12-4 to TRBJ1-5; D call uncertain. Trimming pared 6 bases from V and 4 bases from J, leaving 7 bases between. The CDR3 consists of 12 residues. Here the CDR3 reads CASRILNQPQHF. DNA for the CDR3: TGTGCCAGCAGAATCTTAAATCAGCCCCAGCATTTT.

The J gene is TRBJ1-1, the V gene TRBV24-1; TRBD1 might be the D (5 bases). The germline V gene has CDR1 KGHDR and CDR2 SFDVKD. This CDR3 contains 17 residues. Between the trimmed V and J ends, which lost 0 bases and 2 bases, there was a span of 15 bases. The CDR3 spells CATSDLHRGLLNTEAFF. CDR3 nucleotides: TGTGCCACCAGTGATTTGCATCGGGGCCTCCTAAACACTGAAGCTTTCTTT.

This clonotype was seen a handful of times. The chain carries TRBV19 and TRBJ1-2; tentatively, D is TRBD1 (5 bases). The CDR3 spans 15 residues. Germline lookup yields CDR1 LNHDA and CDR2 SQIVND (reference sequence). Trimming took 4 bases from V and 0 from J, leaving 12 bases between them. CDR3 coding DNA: TGTGCCAGTAGTACCCGTGGGACCTCTAACTATGGCTACACCTTC. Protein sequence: CASSTRGTSNYGYTF.

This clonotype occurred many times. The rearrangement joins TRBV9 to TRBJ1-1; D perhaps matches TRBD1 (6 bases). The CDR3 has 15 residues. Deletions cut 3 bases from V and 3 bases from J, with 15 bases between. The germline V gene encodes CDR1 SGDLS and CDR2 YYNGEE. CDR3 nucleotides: TGTGCCAGCAGCGCACTACAGGGAGAGTACACTGAAGCTTTCTTT. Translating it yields CASSALQGEYTEAFF.

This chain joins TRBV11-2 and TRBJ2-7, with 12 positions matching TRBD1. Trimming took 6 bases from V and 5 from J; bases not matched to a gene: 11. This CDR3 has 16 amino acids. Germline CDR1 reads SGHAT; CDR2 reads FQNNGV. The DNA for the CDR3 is TGTGCCAGCAGTTTTCCCGGGACAGGGGGCATCAACGAGCAGTACTTC. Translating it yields CASSFPGTGGINEQYF.

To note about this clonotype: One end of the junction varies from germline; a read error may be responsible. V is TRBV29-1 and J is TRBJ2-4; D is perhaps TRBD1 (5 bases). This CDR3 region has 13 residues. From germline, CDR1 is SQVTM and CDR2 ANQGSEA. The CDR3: CSVEGRVRHIKYF. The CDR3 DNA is TGCAGCGTTGAGGGCAGGGTTAGGCACATTAAGTACTTC.

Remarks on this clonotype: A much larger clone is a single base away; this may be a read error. The CDR3 region is CASCIWTVAGEQYF. The CDR3 region has the DNA TGCGCCAGCTGCATTTGGACGGTCGCCGGGGAGCAGTACTTC. V is TRBV5-1 and J is TRBJ2-7; D uncertain. CDR1 and CDR2 from the germline V gene are SGHRS and YFSETQ. The CDR3 loop spans 14 amino acids. Trimming shortened V by 7 bases and J by 7 bases, and 21 bases separated the two germline ends.

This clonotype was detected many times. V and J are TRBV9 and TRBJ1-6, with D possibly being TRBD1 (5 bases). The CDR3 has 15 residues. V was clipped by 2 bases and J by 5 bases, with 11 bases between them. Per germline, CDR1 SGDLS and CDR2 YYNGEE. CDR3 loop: CASSVGGADNSPLHF. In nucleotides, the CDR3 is TGTGCCAGCAGCGTGGGCGGGGCCGATAATTCACCCCTCCACTTT.

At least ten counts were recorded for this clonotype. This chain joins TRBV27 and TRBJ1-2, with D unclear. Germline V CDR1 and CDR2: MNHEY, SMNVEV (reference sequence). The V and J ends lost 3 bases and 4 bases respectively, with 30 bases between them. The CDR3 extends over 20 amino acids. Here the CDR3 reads CASSFRVVEQRVFDSYGYTF. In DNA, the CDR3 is TGTGCCAGCAGTTTTCGGGTTGTCGAACAAAGGGTTTTTGACTCCTATGGCTACACCTTC.

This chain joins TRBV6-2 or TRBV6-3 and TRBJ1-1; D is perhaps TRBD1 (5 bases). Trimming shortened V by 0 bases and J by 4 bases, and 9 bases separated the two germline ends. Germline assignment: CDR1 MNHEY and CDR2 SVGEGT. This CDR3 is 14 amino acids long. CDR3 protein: CASSYSGESTEAFF. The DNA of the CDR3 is TGTGCCAGCAGTTACTCGGGGGAGTCCACTGAAGCTTTCTTT.

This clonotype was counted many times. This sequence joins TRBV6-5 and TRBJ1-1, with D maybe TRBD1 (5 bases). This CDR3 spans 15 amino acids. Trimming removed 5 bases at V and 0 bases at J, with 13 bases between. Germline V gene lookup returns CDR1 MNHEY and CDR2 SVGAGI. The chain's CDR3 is CASSTPGLVNTEAFF. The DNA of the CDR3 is TGTGCCAGCAGTACGCCGGGACTTGTGAACACTGAAGCTTTCTTT.

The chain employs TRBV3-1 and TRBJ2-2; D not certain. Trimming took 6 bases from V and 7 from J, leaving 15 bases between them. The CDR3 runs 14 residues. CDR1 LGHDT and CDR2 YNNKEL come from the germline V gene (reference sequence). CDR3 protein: CASRHKSLGGELFF. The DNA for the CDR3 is TGTGCCAGCAGACACAAATCCCTCGGCGGGGAGCTGTTTTTT.

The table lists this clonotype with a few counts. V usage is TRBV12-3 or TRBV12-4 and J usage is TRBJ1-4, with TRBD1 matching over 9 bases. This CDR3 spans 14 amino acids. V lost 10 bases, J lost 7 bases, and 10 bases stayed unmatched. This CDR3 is CAIQTLGQGEKLFF. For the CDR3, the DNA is TGTGCCATCCAAACGTTGGGACAGGGTGAAAAACTGTTTTTT.

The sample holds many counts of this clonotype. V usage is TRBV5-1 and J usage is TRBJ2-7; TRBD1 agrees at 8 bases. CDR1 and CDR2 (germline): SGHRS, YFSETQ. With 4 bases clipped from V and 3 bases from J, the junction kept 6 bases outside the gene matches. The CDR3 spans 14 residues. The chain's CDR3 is CASSIGQGNYEQYF. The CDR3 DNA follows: TGCGCCAGCAGCATCGGACAGGGAAACTACGAGCAGTACTTC. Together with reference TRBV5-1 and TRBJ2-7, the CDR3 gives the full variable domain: KAGVTQTPRYLIKTRGQQVTLSCSPISGHRSVSWYQQTPGQGLQFLFEYFSETQRNKGNFPGRFSGRQFSNSRSEMNVSTLELGDSALYLCASSIGQGNYEQYFGPGTRLTVT.

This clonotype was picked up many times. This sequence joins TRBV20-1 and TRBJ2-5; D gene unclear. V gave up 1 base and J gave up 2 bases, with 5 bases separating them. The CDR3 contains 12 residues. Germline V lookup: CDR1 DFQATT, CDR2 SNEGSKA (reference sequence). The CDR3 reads CSARGGQETQYF. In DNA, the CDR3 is TGCAGTGCTAGAGGGGGACAAGAGACCCAGTACTTC.

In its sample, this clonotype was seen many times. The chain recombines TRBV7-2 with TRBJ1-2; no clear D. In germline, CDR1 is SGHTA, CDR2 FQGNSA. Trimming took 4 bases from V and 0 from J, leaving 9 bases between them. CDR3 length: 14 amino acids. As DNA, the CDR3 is TGTGCCAGCAGCTCGCTGACCGCTAACTATGGCTACACCTTC. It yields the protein CASSSLTANYGYTF.

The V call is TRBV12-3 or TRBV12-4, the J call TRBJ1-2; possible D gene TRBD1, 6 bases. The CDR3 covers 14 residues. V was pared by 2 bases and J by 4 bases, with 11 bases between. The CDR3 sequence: CASSLRDISYGYTF. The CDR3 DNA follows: TGTGCCAGCAGTTTACGGGACATCTCCTATGGCTACACCTTC.

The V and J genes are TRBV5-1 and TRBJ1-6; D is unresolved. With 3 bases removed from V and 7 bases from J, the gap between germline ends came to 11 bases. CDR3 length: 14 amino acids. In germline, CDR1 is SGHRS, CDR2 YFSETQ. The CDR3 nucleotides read TGCGCCAGCAGCTCAACCGGGTTCAATTCACCCCTCCACTTT. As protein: CASSSTGFNSPLHF.

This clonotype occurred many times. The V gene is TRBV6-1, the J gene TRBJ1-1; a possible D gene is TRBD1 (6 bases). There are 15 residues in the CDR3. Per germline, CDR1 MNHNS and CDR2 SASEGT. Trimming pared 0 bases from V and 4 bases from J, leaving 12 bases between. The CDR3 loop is CASSEAPRGSTEAFF. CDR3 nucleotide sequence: TGTGCCAGCAGTGAAGCGCCCAGGGGAAGCACTGAAGCTTTCTTT.